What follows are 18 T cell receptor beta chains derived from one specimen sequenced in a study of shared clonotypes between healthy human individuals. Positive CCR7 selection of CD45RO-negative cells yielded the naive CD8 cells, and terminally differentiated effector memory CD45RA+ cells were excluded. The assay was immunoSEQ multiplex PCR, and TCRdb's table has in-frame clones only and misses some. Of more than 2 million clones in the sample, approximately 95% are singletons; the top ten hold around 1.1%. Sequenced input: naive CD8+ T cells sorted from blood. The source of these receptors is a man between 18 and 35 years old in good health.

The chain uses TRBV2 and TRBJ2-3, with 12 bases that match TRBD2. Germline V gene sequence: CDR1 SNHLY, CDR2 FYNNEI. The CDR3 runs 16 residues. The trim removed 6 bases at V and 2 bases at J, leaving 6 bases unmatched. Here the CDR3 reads CASSLAGGIVTDTQYF. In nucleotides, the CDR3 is TGTGCCAGCAGCCTAGCGGGGGGGATAGTCACAGATACGCAGTATTTT.

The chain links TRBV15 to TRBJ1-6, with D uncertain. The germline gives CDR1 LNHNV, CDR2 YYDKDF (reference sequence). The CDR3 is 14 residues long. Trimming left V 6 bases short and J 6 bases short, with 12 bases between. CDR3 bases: TGTGCCACCAGTGTCCCCCGAACTAATTCACCCCTCCACTTT. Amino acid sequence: CATSVPRTNSPLHF.

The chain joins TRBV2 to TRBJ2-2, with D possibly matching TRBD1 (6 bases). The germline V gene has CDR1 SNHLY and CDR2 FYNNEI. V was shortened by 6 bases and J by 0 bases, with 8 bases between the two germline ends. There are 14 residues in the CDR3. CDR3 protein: CASRGHTNTGELFF. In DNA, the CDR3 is TGTGCCAGCAGGGGACACACGAACACCGGGGAGCTGTTTTTT.

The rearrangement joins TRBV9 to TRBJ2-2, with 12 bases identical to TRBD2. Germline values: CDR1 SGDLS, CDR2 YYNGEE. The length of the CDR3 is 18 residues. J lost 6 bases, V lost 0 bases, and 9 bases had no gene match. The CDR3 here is CASSVAPPLAGGPGELFF. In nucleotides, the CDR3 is TGTGCCAGCAGCGTAGCCCCACCTCTAGCGGGAGGGCCCGGGGAGCTGTTTTTT.

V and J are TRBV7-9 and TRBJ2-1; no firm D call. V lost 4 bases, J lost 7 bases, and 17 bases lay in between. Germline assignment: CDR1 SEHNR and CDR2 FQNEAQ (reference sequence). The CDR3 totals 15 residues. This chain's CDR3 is CASSSGDTLGNEQFF. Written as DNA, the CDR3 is TGTGCCAGCAGCTCTGGAGACACCTTAGGGAATGAGCAGTTCTTC.

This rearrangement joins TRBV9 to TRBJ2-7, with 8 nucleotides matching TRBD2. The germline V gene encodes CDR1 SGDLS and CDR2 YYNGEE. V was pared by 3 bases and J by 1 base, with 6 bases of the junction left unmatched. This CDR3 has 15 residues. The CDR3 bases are TGTGCCAGCAGCGAGGGACTAGACAATTCCTACGAGCAGTACTTC. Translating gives CASSEGLDNSYEQYF. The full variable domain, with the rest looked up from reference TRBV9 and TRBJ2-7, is DSGVTQTPKHLITATGQRVTLRCSPRSGDLSVYWYQQSLDQGLQFLIQYYNGEERAKGNILERFSAQQFPDLHSELNLSSLELGDSALYFCASSEGLDNSYEQYFGPGTRLTVT.

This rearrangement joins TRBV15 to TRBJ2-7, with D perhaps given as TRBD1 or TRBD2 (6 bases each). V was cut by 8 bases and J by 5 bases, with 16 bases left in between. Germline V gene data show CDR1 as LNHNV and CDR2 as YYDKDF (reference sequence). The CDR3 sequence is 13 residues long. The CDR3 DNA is TGTGCCACCGCCGAGGGGGGATATCACGAGCAGTACTTC. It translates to CATAEGGYHEQYF.

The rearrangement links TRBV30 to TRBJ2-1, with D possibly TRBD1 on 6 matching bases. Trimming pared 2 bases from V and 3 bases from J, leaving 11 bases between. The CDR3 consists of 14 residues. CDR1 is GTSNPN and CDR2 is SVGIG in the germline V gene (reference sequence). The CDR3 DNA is TGTGCCTGGAGTCCCCCGGACAGCTACAATGAGCAGTTCTTC. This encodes CAWSPPDSYNEQFF.

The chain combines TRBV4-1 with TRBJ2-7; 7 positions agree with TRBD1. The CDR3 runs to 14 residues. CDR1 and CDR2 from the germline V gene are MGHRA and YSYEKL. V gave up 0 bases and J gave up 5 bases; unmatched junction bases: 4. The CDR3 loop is CASSQDRQGDEQYF. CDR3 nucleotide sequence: TGCGCCAGCAGCCAAGATCGACAGGGCGACGAGCAGTACTTC.

The CDR3 DNA follows: TGTGCCAGCACCGAAACGACAGGGCCTCCGGGCACTGAAGCTTTCTTT. Translation: CASTETTGPPGTEAFF. This chain connects TRBV2 to TRBJ1-1, with 7 positions matching TRBD1. CDR3 length equals 16 residues. Losses at the gene ends were 7 bases for V and 4 bases for J; bases not matched to a gene: 15. Germline V gene lookup returns CDR1 SNHLY and CDR2 FYNNEI.

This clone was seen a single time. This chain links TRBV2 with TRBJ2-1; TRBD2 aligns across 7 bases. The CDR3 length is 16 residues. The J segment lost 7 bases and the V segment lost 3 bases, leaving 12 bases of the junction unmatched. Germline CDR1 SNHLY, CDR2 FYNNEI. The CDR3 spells CASSEGGRLSGNEQFF. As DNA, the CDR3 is TGTGCCAGCAGTGAGGGGGGGAGGCTGAGCGGTAATGAGCAGTTCTTC. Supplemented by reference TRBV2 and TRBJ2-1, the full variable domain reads EPEVTQTPSHQVTQMGQEVILRCVPISNHLYFYWYRQILGQKVEFLVSFYNNEISEKSEIFDDQFSVERPDGSNFTLKIRSTKLEDSAMYFCASSEGGRLSGNEQFFGPGTRLTVL.

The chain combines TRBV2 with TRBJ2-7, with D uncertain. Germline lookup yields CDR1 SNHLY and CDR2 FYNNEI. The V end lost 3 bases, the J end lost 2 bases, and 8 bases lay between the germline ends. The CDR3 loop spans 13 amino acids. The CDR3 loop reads CASSDPVTYEQYF. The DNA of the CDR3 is TGTGCCAGCAGTGACCCGGTTACCTACGAGCAGTACTTC. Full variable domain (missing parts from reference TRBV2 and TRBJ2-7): EPEVTQTPSHQVTQMGQEVILRCVPISNHLYFYWYRQILGQKVEFLVSFYNNEISEKSEIFDDQFSVERPDGSNFTLKIRSTKLEDSAMYFCASSDPVTYEQYFGPGTRLTVT.

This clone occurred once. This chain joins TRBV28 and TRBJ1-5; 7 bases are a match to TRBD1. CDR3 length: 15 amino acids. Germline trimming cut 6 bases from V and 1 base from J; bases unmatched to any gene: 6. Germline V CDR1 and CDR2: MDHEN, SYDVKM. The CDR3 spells CASRPQGRSNQPQHF. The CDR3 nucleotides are TGTGCCAGCAGACCACAGGGGAGGAGCAATCAGCCCCAGCATTTT.

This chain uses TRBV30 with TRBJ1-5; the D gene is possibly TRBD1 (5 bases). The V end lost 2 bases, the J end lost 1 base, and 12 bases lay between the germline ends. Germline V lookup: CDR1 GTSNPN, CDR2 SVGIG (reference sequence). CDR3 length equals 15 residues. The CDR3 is CAWSRGASSNQPQHF. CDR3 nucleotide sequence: TGTGCCTGGAGTAGGGGAGCCAGCAGCAATCAGCCCCAGCATTTT.

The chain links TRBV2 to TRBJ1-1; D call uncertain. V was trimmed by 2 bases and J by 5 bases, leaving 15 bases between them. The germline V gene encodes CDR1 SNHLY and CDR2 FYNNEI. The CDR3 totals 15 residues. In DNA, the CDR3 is TGTGCCAGCAGTGAAACGTCGTCTTGGGGAACTGAAGCTTTCTTT. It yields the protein CASSETSSWGTEAFF.

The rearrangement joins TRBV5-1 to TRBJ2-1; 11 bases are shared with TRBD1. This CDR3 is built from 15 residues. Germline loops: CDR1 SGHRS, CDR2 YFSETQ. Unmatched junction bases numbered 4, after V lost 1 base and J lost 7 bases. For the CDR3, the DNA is TGCGCCAGCAGCTTGTGGACAGGGGGCAAAAATGAGCAGTTCTTC. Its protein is CASSLWTGGKNEQFF.

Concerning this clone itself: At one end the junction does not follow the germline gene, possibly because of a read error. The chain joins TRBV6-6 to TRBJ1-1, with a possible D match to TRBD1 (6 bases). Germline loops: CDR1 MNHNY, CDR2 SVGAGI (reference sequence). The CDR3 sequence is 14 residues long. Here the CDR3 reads CASRHLGADTEALF. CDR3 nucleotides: TGTGCCAGCAGGCATTTGGGGGCCGACACTGAAGCTCTCTTT.

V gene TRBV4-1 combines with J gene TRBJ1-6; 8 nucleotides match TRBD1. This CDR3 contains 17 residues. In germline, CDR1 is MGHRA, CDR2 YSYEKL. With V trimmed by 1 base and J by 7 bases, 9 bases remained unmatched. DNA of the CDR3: TGCGCCAGCAGCCAAGGGGAGACAGGGGTAGCGAATTCACCCCTCCACTTT. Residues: CASSQGETGVANSPLHF.